These 21 T cell receptor beta chains were all obtained from the same sample, sequenced in a study of shared clonotypes between healthy human individuals. Clones were read by immunoSEQ multiplex PCR, and TCRdb kept only the in-frame ones, dropping some. This table has some 2.1 million clones, about 95% appearing once. As defined, naive CD8 cells were CD45RO-negative and positively selected for CCR7, with terminally differentiated effector memory CD45RA+ cells excluded. The sample consisted of naive CD8+ T cells sorted from blood. The source is a man aged 18 to 29 in good health.

V and J are TRBV4-2 and TRBJ2-7, with TRBD1 matching over 7 bases. CDR3 length equals 18 residues. Germline trimming cut 3 bases from V and 0 bases from J; bases unmatched to any gene: 14. The germline gives CDR1 LGHNA, CDR2 YNFKEQ. The CDR3 region is CASSQESGTALNSYEQYF. The CDR3 nucleotides read TGTGCCAGCAGCCAGGAATCAGGGACAGCCCTAAACTCCTACGAGCAGTACTTC.

This clone has just one count. The CDR3 bases are TGTGCCAGTAGTGCTGACCACTTAAGCTCCTACGAGCAGTACTTC. Its translation: CASSADHLSSYEQYF. The chain links TRBV19 to TRBJ2-7; D unresolved. Germline CDR1 reads LNHDA; CDR2 reads SQIVND (reference sequence). The CDR3 is 15 residues long. V lost 5 bases and J 0 bases, leaving 14 bases between the germline ends.

For this clone: At the DNA level, this CDR3 is encoded by other sequences in the same sample as well. The V gene is TRBV7-9, the J gene TRBJ2-5, with no clear D. Germline lookup yields CDR1 SEHNR and CDR2 FQNEAQ (reference sequence). This CDR3 spans 12 amino acids. Trimming took off 0 bases at V and 5 bases at J, with 4 bases between the two ends. In nucleotides, the CDR3 is TGTGCCAGCAGCTTAGCAGGCGAGACCCAGTACTTC. Protein product: CASSLAGETQYF.

The chain carries TRBV7-8 and TRBJ2-3, with 12 bases aligning to TRBD2. This CDR3 contains 18 residues. J lost 5 bases, V lost 5 bases, and 14 bases had no gene match. Looked up from germline, CDR1 is SGHVS and CDR2 is FQNEAQ. The CDR3 DNA sequence: TGTGCCAGCAGCCTCCGACTAGCGGGGGCTATACAGGGAGATACGCAGTATTTT. Protein: CASSLRLAGAIQGDTQYF.

This clone turned up a few times. This sequence joins TRBV7-9 and TRBJ2-7; D is perhaps TRBD1 (6 bases). The CDR3 is 14 amino acids. V shed 5 bases and J shed 4 bases, with 15 bases lying between them. CDR1 and CDR2 from the germline V gene are SEHNR and FQNEAQ (reference sequence). CDR3 amino acids: CASSTGPSWYEQYF. CDR3 DNA sequence: TGTGCCAGCAGCACAGGGCCTAGCTGGTACGAGCAGTACTTC.

This chain joins TRBV16 and TRBJ2-7; D call uncertain. CDR1 is KGHSY and CDR2 is FQNENV in the germline V gene. This CDR3 has 17 amino acids. The V end was cut by 0 bases, the J end by 1 base, with 16 bases between. The CDR3 DNA reads TGTGCCAGCAGCCAATCGTTCGCAGAATCGTCATCCTACGAGCAGTACTTC. Residues: CASSQSFAESSSYEQYF.

The J gene is TRBJ1-5, the V gene TRBV12-5; D is unclear. CDR3 size: 15 residues. Trimming removed 1 base from V and 2 bases from J, with 9 bases in between. Germline values: CDR1 LGHNT, CDR2 FRNRAP. The CDR3 nucleotides read TGTGCTAGTGGTTTGGGAGACATAGGCAATCAGCCCCAGCATTTT. Amino acid sequence: CASGLGDIGNQPQHF.

The CDR3 DNA sequence: TGCGCCAGCAGCCCGTACCTGGGAAGTAAGGACAGGAGCTTATACAATGAGCAGTTCTTC. The encoded protein is CASSPYLGSKDRSLYNEQFF. This chain joins TRBV4-1 and TRBJ2-1; 7 bases line up with TRBD1. Germline trimming cut 4 bases from V and 4 bases from J; bases unmatched to any gene: 22. The CDR3 runs to 20 residues. Germline V gene lookup returns CDR1 MGHRA and CDR2 YSYEKL.

This chain joins TRBV7-6 and TRBJ1-6, with D tentatively TRBD1 (6 bases). This CDR3 spans 15 amino acids. Germline CDR1 and CDR2: SGHVS and FNYEAQ. V was clipped by 2 bases and J by 7 bases, with 12 bases between them. This CDR3 reads CASSLSQQGNSPLHF. The CDR3 bases are TGTGCCAGCAGCTTATCACAACAGGGAAATTCACCCCTCCACTTT.

V and J are TRBV2 and TRBJ2-4; D could derive from TRBD1 or TRBD2 (5 bases each). CDR1 SNHLY and CDR2 FYNNEI come from the germline V gene. The V end was cut by 5 bases, the J end by 8 bases, with 19 bases between. The CDR3 spans 15 residues. In nucleotides, the CDR3 is TGTGCCAGCAGTCAGGGACCCTCCAGAGGGGACATTCAGTACTTC. Amino acids: CASSQGPSRGDIQYF.

As DNA, the CDR3 is TGTGCCAGCAGCGTTGCCGGGGGCGAGGACGAGCAGTACTTC. Translated, it gives CASSVAGGEDEQYF. The chain employs TRBV9 and TRBJ2-7; either TRBD1 or TRBD2 may fit D (6 bases each). V was trimmed by 2 bases and J by 5 bases, leaving 14 bases between them. CDR3 length: 14 residues. Germline V CDR1 and CDR2: SGDLS, YYNGEE.

This rearrangement joins TRBV11-2 to TRBJ2-1; D assignment may be TRBD1 or TRBD2 (5 bases each). This CDR3 contains 15 residues. CDR1 and CDR2 from the germline V gene are SGHAT and FQNNGV. V gave up 4 bases and J gave up 2 bases, with 12 bases separating them. In nucleotides, the CDR3 is TGTGCCAGCAGCTGGCAGGGACCTCCCTACAATGAGCAGTTCTTC. It specifies CASSWQGPPYNEQFF.

V and J are TRBV30 and TRBJ1-2, with D possibly TRBD1 on 6 matching bases. CDR1 GTSNPN and CDR2 SVGIG come from the germline V gene (reference sequence). V gave up 0 bases and J gave up 4 bases, with 21 bases separating them. The CDR3 runs 17 residues. The CDR3: CAWSVLARGAGSYGYTF. The DNA of the CDR3 is TGTGCCTGGAGTGTACTCGCTCGGGGGGCAGGAAGCTATGGCTACACCTTC.

The genes are TRBV29-1 and TRBJ2-5; a weak D match, TRBD1 (6 bases). From germline, CDR1 is SQVTM and CDR2 ANQGSEA. The CDR3 length is 14 residues. Trimming pared 4 bases from V and 5 bases from J, leaving 17 bases between. In nucleotides, the CDR3 is TGCAGCGTTGTCAGCCTGGGGGCATCGGAGACCCAGTACTTC. Translating gives CSVVSLGASETQYF. Combining the CDR3 with reference TRBV29-1 and TRBJ2-5 gives the whole variable domain SAVISQKPSRDICQRGTSLTIQCQVDSQVTMMFWYRQQPGQSLTLIATANQGSEATYESGFVIDKFPISRPNLTFSTLTVSNMSPEDSSIYLCSVVSLGASETQYFGPGTRLLVL.

This chain joins TRBV6-5 and TRBJ1-1, with TRBD1 matching 8 bases. Trimming at V came to 2 bases and at J to 2 bases, leaving 4 bases not matched to a gene. Germline V CDR1 and CDR2: MNHEY, SVGAGI. This CDR3 has 15 residues. The CDR3 DNA reads TGTGCCAGCAGTTACGTGGGACAGGCCAACACTGAAGCTTTCTTT. This encodes CASSYVGQANTEAFF.

The sample holds one count of this clone. This chain links TRBV12-5 with TRBJ2-3; 8 positions agree with TRBD1. The V and J ends lost 2 bases and 2 bases, in that order; junction bases with no gene match: 15. Germline V gene lookup returns CDR1 LGHNT and CDR2 FRNRAP. The CDR3 has 19 amino acids. The DNA of the CDR3 is TGTGCTAGTGGTTTGTCTGGACAGGGCACCGGTTTTCTCACAGATACGCAGTATTTT. This codes for CASGLSGQGTGFLTDTQYF.

The genes are TRBV30 and TRBJ1-4; D unresolved. The CDR3 loop spans 13 amino acids. V was cut by 5 bases and J by 0 bases, with 7 bases left in between. CDR1 and CDR2 from the germline V gene are GTSNPN and SVGIG (reference sequence). CDR3 in DNA: TGTGCCTGGGACGGTGCAACTAATGAAAAACTGTTTTTT. This gives the protein CAWDGATNEKLFF.

The rearrangement uses TRBV7-9 and TRBJ2-1, with 8 positions matching TRBD1. CDR1 and CDR2 (germline): SEHNR, FQNEAQ (reference sequence). V dropped 5 bases and J dropped 6; count of bases not matched to a gene: 6. The CDR3 has 14 residues. In nucleotides, the CDR3 is TGTGCCAGCAGCAGTCGGACAGGGATCAATGAGCAGTTCTTC. Protein sequence: CASSSRTGINEQFF.

A word on this clone: Other nucleotide sequences in the sample specify the same CDR3. V is TRBV30 and J is TRBJ2-3; TRBD1 is a possible D gene (6 bases). The germline V gene encodes CDR1 GTSNPN and CDR2 SVGIG (reference sequence). The CDR3 covers 13 residues. V gave up 1 base and J gave up 3 bases, with 8 bases separating them. The CDR3 DNA reads as TGTGCCTGGAGTGCCACAGGGACAGATACGCAGTATTTT. Translated, it gives CAWSATGTDTQYF. Based on the CDR3 plus reference TRBV30 and TRBJ2-3, the full variable domain is SQTIHQWPATLVQPVGSPLSLECTVEGTSNPNLYWYRQAAGRGLQLLFYSVGIGQISSEVPQNLSASRPQDRQFILSSKKLLLSDSGFYLCAWSATGTDTQYFGPGTRLTVL.

The V call is TRBV7-2, the J call TRBJ2-7, with D possibly being TRBD1 (6 bases). V lost 5 bases to trimming and J lost 7 bases, with 27 bases between them. CDR1 is SGHTA, CDR2 FQGNSA, per germline. This CDR3 is built from 17 residues. Here the CDR3 DNA reads TGTGCCAGCAGCCCGCACGACGCCGGGACAAGGGCAGAAGAGCAGTACTTC. Encoded protein: CASSPHDAGTRAEEQYF.

This clone occurred a few times. In the same sample, other DNA sequences code for this CDR3. The rearrangement links TRBV19 to TRBJ1-5, with D possibly being TRBD1 (5 bases). The CDR3 runs 15 residues. Deletions cut 5 bases from V and 0 bases from J, with 11 bases between. Germline lookup yields CDR1 LNHDA and CDR2 SQIVND (reference sequence). The CDR3 region has the DNA TGTGCCAGTAGTTTGACAGAGTATAGCAATCAGCCCCAGCATTTT. Translated, it gives CASSLTEYSNQPQHF.